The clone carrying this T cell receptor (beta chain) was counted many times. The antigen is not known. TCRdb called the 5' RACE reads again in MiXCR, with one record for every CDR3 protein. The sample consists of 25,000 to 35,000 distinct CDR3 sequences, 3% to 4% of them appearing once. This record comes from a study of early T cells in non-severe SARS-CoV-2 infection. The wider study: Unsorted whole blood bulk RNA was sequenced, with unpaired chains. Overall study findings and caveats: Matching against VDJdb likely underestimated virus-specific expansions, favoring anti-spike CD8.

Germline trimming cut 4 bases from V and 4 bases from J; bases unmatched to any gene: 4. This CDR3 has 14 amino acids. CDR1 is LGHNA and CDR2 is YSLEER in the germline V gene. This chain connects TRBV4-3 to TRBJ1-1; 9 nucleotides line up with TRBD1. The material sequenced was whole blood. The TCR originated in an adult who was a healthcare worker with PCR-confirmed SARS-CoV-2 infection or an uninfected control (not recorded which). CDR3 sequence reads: CASSLGQGITEAFF. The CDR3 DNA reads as TGCGCCAGCAGCCTGGGACAGGGCATCACTGAAGCTTTCTTT.